This entry lists 29 T cell receptor beta chains sequenced from one sample in a study of cytomegalovirus exposure and HLA in healthy donors (dated by TCRdb to about 2017). The method was the immunoSEQ multiplex PCR assay. For the multiplex PCR, a mixture combining 60 forward primers for TCR Vbeta segments and 13 reverse primers for TCR Jbeta segments was used. Here the immuneACCESS table is served through TCRdb, limited to in-frame sequences with V and J called. Missing clones are a known gap in these copies; in checked studies unresolved V genes cover under half, and the rest lacks a known reason. For this sample there are about 82,000 clones; around 80% appear just once. The ten largest account for roughly 13% of the sample. Source material: PBMCs. The receptors were gathered from a human donor in good health.

The V call is TRBV7-2, the J call TRBJ1-2; 7 bases are shared with TRBD1. The CDR3 is made up of 15 amino acids. Germline V gene data show CDR1 as SGHTA and CDR2 as FQGNSA. With V trimmed by 4 bases and J by 3 bases, 8 bases remained unmatched. The CDR3 nucleotides read TGTGCCAGCAGCTCCCTCGGGCAGGGGGACTATGGCTACACCTTC. It encodes CASSSLGQGDYGYTF.

The V call is TRBV6-4, the J call TRBJ2-3; 9 positions match TRBD1. CDR3 length equals 16 residues. Germline trimming cut 3 bases from V and 3 bases from J; bases unmatched to any gene: 7. Germline CDR1 MRHNA, CDR2 SNTAGT. The CDR3 loop reads CASSESEQGATDTQYF. DNA for the CDR3: TGTGCCAGCAGTGAATCGGAACAGGGGGCGACAGATACGCAGTATTTT.

The chain combines TRBV9 with TRBJ2-5; 10 positions match TRBD2. Trimming removed 0 bases from V and 5 bases from J; junction bases left unmatched: 13. The germline gives CDR1 SGDLS, CDR2 YYNGEE. The CDR3 extends over 18 amino acids. CDR3 DNA: TGTGCCAGCAGCGTAGGAAGCCCTAGGCTAGCGGGGGTCGAGACCCAGTACTTC. Translated: CASSVGSPRLAGVETQYF.

V is TRBV7-6 and J is TRBJ2-1; 7 nucleotides match TRBD1. The V and J ends lost 1 base and 1 base, in that order; junction bases with no gene match: 1. This CDR3 is built from 15 residues. The germline CDR1 and CDR2 sequences are SGHVS and FNYEAQ. The CDR3 DNA sequence: TGTGCCAGCAGCTTAGGACAGGGTTCCTACAATGAGCAGTTCTTC. Residues: CASSLGQGSYNEQFF.

The chain is built from TRBV5-4 and TRBJ2-5; 13 bases align to TRBD2. This CDR3 comprises 17 residues. Trimming cost V 4 bases and J 2 bases; bases outside gene matches: 8. The V gene's germline CDR1 is SGHNT and CDR2 YYREEE (reference sequence). CDR3 loop: CASSPTPGLAGQETQYF. The CDR3 region has the DNA TGTGCCAGCAGCCCGACACCGGGACTAGCGGGGCAAGAGACCCAGTACTTC.

V usage is TRBV6-1 and J usage is TRBJ2-7; tentative D call: TRBD2 (7 bases). Germline V gene data show CDR1 as MNHNS and CDR2 as SASEGT. This CDR3 spans 15 amino acids. Trimming removed 5 bases from V and 4 bases from J, with 18 bases in between. The chain's CDR3 is CASSWRGGDPYEQYF. The CDR3 nucleotides are TGTGCCAGCAGTTGGAGGGGGGGCGATCCGTACGAGCAGTACTTC.

The chain employs TRBV2 and TRBJ1-1, with TRBD1 matching 7 bases. Looked up from germline, CDR1 is SNHLY and CDR2 is FYNNEI. This CDR3 is 11 amino acids long. The CDR3 region is CAGDRNTEAFF. CDR3 coding DNA: TGTGCAGGGGACAGAAACACTGAAGCTTTCTTT.

This chain joins TRBV6-5 and TRBJ2-1; 9 nucleotides match TRBD1. CDR3 size: 15 residues. Germline trimming cut 7 bases from V and 7 bases from J; bases unmatched to any gene: 11. CDR1 and CDR2 (germline): MNHEY, SVGAGI. In DNA, the CDR3 is TGTGCCAGCAATCCAGCCGGGACAGGGTTTAATGAGCAGTTCTTC. The encoded protein is CASNPAGTGFNEQFF.

The chain joins TRBV4-3 to TRBJ2-3; perhaps TRBD2 as D (6 bases). The CDR3 has 16 residues. Germline CDR1 and CDR2: LGHNA and YSLEER. Trimming removed 0 bases at V and 7 bases at J, with 17 bases between. The CDR3 is CASSQDTSPGLYTQYF. The CDR3 DNA reads TGCGCCAGCAGCCAAGATACTAGCCCCGGCCTCTATACGCAGTATTTT.

CDR3 sequence reads: CASRPTPMNTEAFF. The CDR3 DNA sequence: TGTGCCAGCAGGCCGACACCGATGAACACTGAAGCTTTCTTT. The rearrangement uses TRBV5-5 and TRBJ1-1; D not certain. With 5 bases removed from V and 0 bases from J, the gap between germline ends came to 11 bases. The CDR3 totals 14 residues. Germline V gives CDR1 SGHKS, CDR2 YYEKEE (reference sequence).

The rearrangement uses TRBV6-5 and TRBJ2-2; 11 nucleotides align to TRBD1. Germline trimming cut 4 bases from V and 5 bases from J; bases unmatched to any gene: 3. CDR1 and CDR2 (germline): MNHEY, SVGAGI. The CDR3 is made up of 15 amino acids. As DNA, the CDR3 is TGTGCCAGCAGTTTCGGACAGGGGGCTACCGGGGAGCTGTTTTTT. Amino acids: CASSFGQGATGELFF.

V usage is TRBV4-3 and J usage is TRBJ1-3; D may be TRBD1 (6 bases). The CDR3 length is 18 residues. V was clipped by 0 bases and J by 7 bases, with 22 bases between them. Per the germline V gene, CDR1 is LGHNA and CDR2 is YSLEER. The CDR3 protein is CASSQDSPMGAARNTIYF. CDR3 DNA: TGCGCCAGCAGCCAAGATTCCCCAATGGGGGCAGCTAGGAACACCATATATTTT.

For this clone: The sample holds other DNA sequences that translate to the same CDR3. V and J are TRBV1 and TRBJ1-1. TRBV1 is designated a pseudogene. The CDR3 spans 15 residues. CDR3 amino acids: CTRLSLRTGDTEAFF. Here the CDR3 DNA reads TGCACCCGGTTAAGCTTGAGGACGGGGGACACTGAAGCTTTCTTT.

The chain is built from TRBV7-9 and TRBJ2-7; TRBD1 matches at 7 bases. Unmatched junction bases numbered 10, after V lost 5 bases and J lost 3 bases. The length of the CDR3 is 15 residues. Germline-derived CDR1 and CDR2 are SEHNR and FQNEAQ (reference sequence). DNA of the CDR3: TGTGCCAGCAGCACACTGACAGGGATTCACTACGAGCAGTACTTC. Translated, it gives CASSTLTGIHYEQYF.

The V call is TRBV15, the J call TRBJ2-3; a possible D gene is TRBD1 (6 bases). Trimming left V 6 bases short and J 2 bases short, with 15 bases between. CDR1 is LNHNV and CDR2 is YYDKDF in the germline V gene (reference sequence). The CDR3 covers 15 residues. CDR3 DNA: TGTGCCACCAGGAAACAGGGTTCTGTCACAGATACGCAGTATTTT. Encoded protein: CATRKQGSVTDTQYF.

The chain carries TRBV25-1 and TRBJ2-7; D possibly corresponds to TRBD2 (5 bases). Germline loops: CDR1 MGHDK, CDR2 SYGVNS. CDR3 length: 14 amino acids. Between the trimmed V and J ends, which lost 5 bases and 0 bases, there was a span of 11 bases. CDR3 region: CASSPLGVSYEQYF. DNA of the CDR3: TGTGCCAGCAGTCCCCTCGGGGTCTCCTACGAGCAGTACTTC.

J is TRBJ2-3 and V is TRBV14; D might be TRBD1 (5 bases). The CDR3 loop spans 12 amino acids. Trimming removed 4 bases at V and 7 bases at J, with 9 bases between. CDR1 and CDR2 from the germline V gene are SGHDN and FVKESK. In DNA form, the CDR3 reads TGTGCCAGCAGCCTAGGGGATTATACGCAGTATTTT. This translates into CASSLGDYTQYF.

The rearrangement joins TRBV27 to TRBJ2-2; TRBD1 might be the D (6 bases). CDR1 is MNHEY and CDR2 is SMNVEV in the germline V gene (reference sequence). Trimming took off 6 bases at V and 7 bases at J, with 15 bases between the two ends. CDR3 length equals 14 residues. The CDR3: CASRPDRLVGELFF. CDR3 nucleotides: TGTGCCAGCAGACCCGACAGGTTGGTCGGGGAGCTGTTTTTT.

The chain is built from TRBV25-1 and TRBJ1-2, with TRBD1 matching over 9 bases. This CDR3 spans 15 amino acids. The trim removed 5 bases at V and 0 bases at J, leaving 4 bases unmatched. CDR1 MGHDK and CDR2 SYGVNS come from the germline V gene. The CDR3 nucleotides are TGTGCCAGCAGTCCACAGGGGGCGACTAACTATGGCTACACCTTC. Residues: CASSPQGATNYGYTF.

This chain links TRBV13 with TRBJ2-2, with TRBD2 matching over 7 bases. V dropped 5 bases and J dropped 0; count of bases not matched to a gene: 6. The V gene's germline CDR1 is PRHDT and CDR2 FYEKMQ (reference sequence). There are 16 residues in the CDR3. The CDR3 DNA is TGTGCCAGCAGCGGGCGGACTAGTACGAACACCGGGGAGCTGTTTTTT. Protein: CASSGRTSTNTGELFF.

This chain joins TRBV19 and TRBJ2-5, with TRBD2 as a possible D gene (6 bases). The CDR3 spans 15 residues. Trimming pared 9 bases from V and 4 bases from J, leaving 21 bases between. The germline CDR1 and CDR2 sequences are LNHDA and SQIVND (reference sequence). CDR3 in DNA: TGTGCCAGCCGGGTAGGAGGGTATGCCCCAGAGACCCAGTACTTC. Amino acids: CASRVGGYAPETQYF.

A word on this clone: At one of its ends the junction is not consistent with the germline gene, which may arise from a read error. The chain couples TRBV29-1 to TRBJ1-2; D gene unclear. Germline V gene lookup returns CDR1 SQVTM and CDR2 ANQGSEA. The CDR3 spans 13 residues. CDR3 bases: TGCAGCGTTGAGGGTCAGAGAAACTATGGCTACCCCTTC. Protein product: CSVEGQRNYGYPF.

CDR3 bases: TGTGCCAGCAGCTTAGGGGCGCATAATCAGCCCCAGCATTTT. Its protein product is CASSLGAHNQPQHF. The rearrangement joins TRBV7-2 to TRBJ1-5; D ambiguous. The CDR3 consists of 14 residues. From germline, CDR1 is SGHTA and CDR2 FQGNSA. Between the trimmed V and J ends, which lost 1 base and 4 bases, there was a span of 8 bases.

This rearrangement joins TRBV9 to TRBJ2-2, with 7 positions matching TRBD1. CDR1 is SGDLS and CDR2 is YYNGEE in the germline V gene. V lost 3 bases, J lost 5 bases, and 13 bases stayed unmatched. The CDR3 is 17 amino acids. The DNA of the CDR3 is TGTGCCAGCAGCGCTTCCCGGTCGACAGGGTTAACCGGGGAGCTGTTTTTT. As protein: CASSASRSTGLTGELFF.

This chain uses TRBV6-4 with TRBJ2-7; D gene unclear. V was cut by 9 bases and J by 2 bases, with 11 bases left in between. In germline, CDR1 is MRHNA, CDR2 SNTAGT. The CDR3 loop spans 12 amino acids. DNA for the CDR3: TGTGCCAGTGTACAGAGACCCTACGAGCAGTACTTC. It encodes CASVQRPYEQYF.

This rearrangement joins TRBV29-1 to TRBJ2-1, with TRBD2 as a possible D gene (7 bases). The CDR3 spans 13 residues. V shed 7 bases and J shed 2 bases, with 12 bases lying between them. Germline loops: CDR1 SQVTM, CDR2 ANQGSEA. The DNA of the CDR3 is TGCAGCGCCGAGGGGGGGGCCTACAATGAGCAGTTCTTC. Translation: CSAEGGAYNEQFF.

The chain carries TRBV6-4 and TRBJ2-3; 8 bases align to TRBD2. Germline values: CDR1 MRHNA, CDR2 SNTAGT. CDR3 length equals 16 residues. Trimming cost V 5 bases and J 0 bases; bases outside gene matches: 7. Here the CDR3 reads CASSQAGGASTDTQYF. The CDR3 DNA follows: TGTGCCAGCAGTCAAGCCGGGGGGGCCAGCACAGATACGCAGTATTTT.

The chain couples TRBV4-2 to TRBJ2-1, with TRBD1 matching 7 bases. This CDR3 comprises 17 residues. Trimming at V came to 0 bases and at J to 0 bases, leaving 5 bases not matched to a gene. Per germline, CDR1 LGHNA and CDR2 YNFKEQ. This chain's CDR3 is CASSQDAAGGSYNEQFF. The DNA of the CDR3 is TGTGCCAGCAGCCAAGATGCGGCAGGGGGCTCCTACAATGAGCAGTTCTTC.

CDR3 bases: TGTGCCAGCAGTCCCCCCGGGAGGGTCCAAGAGACCCAGTACTTC. Translating gives CASSPPGRVQETQYF. The chain links TRBV6-5 to TRBJ2-5; the match to TRBD2 covers 8 bases. The CDR3 is made up of 15 amino acids. Germline CDR1 MNHEY, CDR2 SVGAGI. The trim removed 5 bases at V and 1 base at J, leaving 6 bases unmatched.